These T cell receptor beta chains were read from a single sample in a study of T cells after yellow fever vaccination. TCRdb reanalysed the 5' RACE reads using MiXCR and keeps one entry per CDR3 protein. This table holds hundreds of thousands of distinct CDR3 sequences, roughly 13% found once. The material was PBMCs, obtained on the day of the yellow fever booster vaccination. The source is a man younger than 45 who received the YFV17D yellow fever vaccine. The CDR3 runs from the conserved cysteine through the conserved F or W. Fields, in order: clone size, J gene, D gene, V gene, CDR3 length, CDR3 DNA, CDR3 protein. The D gene is left open where the match is weak. The size entry is marked missing in some rows and otherwise reads once, few, many or a size class.

size: few
J: TRBJ1-2
D: .
V: TRBV20-1
length: 11
DNA: TGCAGTGCTAGTACACACTATGGCTACACCTTC
CDR3: CSASTHYGYTF

size: .
J: TRBJ2-3
D: .
V: TRBV5-1
length: 13
DNA: TGCGCCAGCAGCCGGTATACGGCAGATACGCAGTATTTT
CDR3: CASSRYTADTQYF

size: .
J: TRBJ2-7
D: .
V: TRBV6-1
length: 14
DNA: TGTGCCAGCAGTGCGGAGGCGCCAGCCTACGAGCAGTACTTC
CDR3: CASSAEAPAYEQYF

size: few
J: TRBJ2-7
D: TRBD2
V: TRBV5-1
length: 15
DNA: TGCGCCAGCAGCGCGCGGACTAGAGTAGGCCACGAGCAGTACTTC
CDR3: CASSARTRVGHEQYF

size: .
J: TRBJ1-2
D: .
V: TRBV5-1
length: 13
DNA: TGCGCCAGCAGCTTGAACGGAAACTATGGCTACACCTTC
CDR3: CASSLNGNYGYTF

size: many
J: TRBJ2-1
D: TRBD2
V: TRBV12-3/TRBV12-4
length: 14
DNA: TGTGCCAGCAGTTCGCGACTAGCGGGAGCCGAGCAGTTCTTC
CDR3: CASSSRLAGAEQFF

size: few
J: TRBJ2-1
D: .
V: TRBV29-1
length: 14
DNA: TGCAGCGCTTTAGCTAGAGTCCTCGGCAATGAGCAGTTCTTC
CDR3: CSALARVLGNEQFF

size: few
J: TRBJ1-2
D: .
V: TRBV27
length: 13
DNA: TGTGCCAGCAGTTCGGACAGTTCCTATGGCTACACCTTC
CDR3: CASSSDSSYGYTF

size: few
J: TRBJ1-2
D: .
V: TRBV5-6
length: 17
DNA: TGTGCCAGCAGCTTGGCCAGACATCCTGTTGTTGGCTATGGCTACACCTTC
CDR3: CASSLARHPVVGYGYTF

size: .
J: TRBJ2-7
D: .
V: TRBV12-3/TRBV12-4
length: 12
DNA: TGTGCCAGCAACCGGGACAACTACGAGCAGTACTTC
CDR3: CASNRDNYEQYF

size: few
J: TRBJ2-1
D: .
V: TRBV7-2
length: 16
DNA: TGTGCCAGCAGTCCCCGTGAAGCGGGCCTGTACAATGAGCAGTTCTTC
CDR3: CASSPREAGLYNEQFF

size: few
J: TRBJ1-1
D: TRBD1
V: TRBV11-2
length: 13
DNA: TGTGCCACCACCGGACAGGGGAACACTGAAGCTTTCTTT
CDR3: CATTGQGNTEAFF

size: .
J: TRBJ2-2
D: .
V: TRBV10-3
length: 14
DNA: TGTGCCATCAGTGAGAGGGGGAACACCGGGGAGCTGTTTTTT
CDR3: CAISERGNTGELFF

size: few
J: TRBJ1-5
D: .
V: TRBV20-1
length: 15
DNA: TGCAGTGCTAGAGGCCGGGGTTCGAGCAATCAGCCCCAGCATTTT
CDR3: CSARGRGSSNQPQHF

size: many
J: TRBJ1-1
D: .
V: TRBV9
length: 12
DNA: TGTGCCAGCAGCGAGGGCGGGACTGAAGCTTTCTTT
CDR3: CASSEGGTEAFF

size: few
J: TRBJ2-7
D: TRBD2
V: TRBV20-1
length: 17
DNA: TGCAGTGCTAGGGAAATTTTACCGGGACTAGTACTCAACGAGCAGTACTTC
CDR3: CSAREILPGLVLNEQYF

size: few
J: TRBJ2-1
D: .
V: TRBV28
length: 13
DNA: TGTGCCAGCGTGACGGGGGCCTACAATGAGCAGTTCTTC
CDR3: CASVTGAYNEQFF

size: .
J: TRBJ2-3
D: TRBD2
V: TRBV4-2
length: 17
DNA: TGTGCCAGCAGCCAAACGACTAGCGGGAAAATACCAGATACGCAGTATTTT
CDR3: CASSQTTSGKIPDTQYF

size: few
J: TRBJ2-2
D: .
V: TRBV6-2/TRBV6-3
length: 14
DNA: TGTGCCAGCGGAGCGGACTGGCTTGCAGGGGAGCTGTTTTTT
CDR3: CASGADWLAGELFF

size: few
J: TRBJ1-1
D: TRBD1
V: TRBV20-1
length: 13
DNA: TGCAGGGTACCGGGACAGGGGAATACTGAAGCTTTCTTT
CDR3: CRVPGQGNTEAFF

size: .
J: TRBJ2-3
D: TRBD2
V: TRBV29-1
length: 13
DNA: TGCAGCGTTGAGGCGCTAGCGGCGGATACGCAGTATTTT
CDR3: CSVEALAADTQYF

size: .
J: TRBJ2-5
D: .
V: TRBV11-1
length: 18
DNA: TGTGCCAGCAGCTTGAGTTACACGGTCTCCGTGCTAAAAGAGACCCAGTACTTC
CDR3: CASSLSYTVSVLKETQYF

size: few
J: TRBJ1-4
D: .
V: TRBV20-1
length: 14
DNA: TGCAGTGCTAGGAGGGACCCAACTAATGAAAAACTGTTTTTT
CDR3: CSARRDPTNEKLFF